Listed below are T cell receptor beta chains from one sample, sequenced in a study of blood T cells in healthy people across ages. One entry per CDR3 protein results from TCRdb running MiXCR on the 5' RACE reads. The sample lists under 1,000,000 distinct CDR3 sequences, less than 60% occurring once. Material for sequencing was blood. These receptors were obtained from a man of 80 years or more in good health. Each CDR3 is given with its conserved first and last residue. Fields, in order: V gene, J gene, clone size, D gene, CDR3 DNA, CDR3 protein. A D gene is named only where the DNA matches it firmly. Where a row states a size, it is once, few, many or the class of an expanded clone; other rows omit it.

TRBV27,TRBJ2-3,NA,NA,TGTGCCAGCAGTTTCACTCTAGCGCCAATTTATTTGAATACGCAGTATTTT,CASSFTLAPIYLNTQYF
TRBV28,TRBJ2-3,few,NA,TGTGCCAGCAGTTTAGGAGGACGACGAATCACAGATACGCAGTATTTT,CASSLGGRRITDTQYF
TRBV6-5,TRBJ2-3,NA,NA,TGTGCCAGCAGGTTCGGACAGACAGATACGCAGTATTTT,CASRFGQTDTQYF
TRBV27,TRBJ2-7,NA,TRBD2,TGTGCCAGCAGCACTCTAGCGGGAGGCCTATCCTACGAGCAGTACTTC,CASSTLAGGLSYEQYF
TRBV12-3/TRBV12-4,TRBJ2-3,few,TRBD2,TGTGCCAGCCGCTGGCGGGAGGGGGGAGATACGCAGTATTTT,CASRWREGGDTQYF
TRBV20-1,TRBJ2-7,few,TRBD2,TGCAGTGCTAGCGAGAGACTGGAAAGCGGGAGATACTACGAGCAGTACTTC,CSASERLESGRYYEQYF
TRBV5-5,TRBJ2-2,NA,TRBD2,TGTGCCAGCAGCTCTAGCGGGAGGGACACCGGGGAGCTGTTTTTT,CASSSSGRDTGELFF
TRBV28,TRBJ2-1,few,TRBD1,TGTGCCAGCAGTCTCATCTCCGGGACAGGGGGCATGAATGAGCAGTTCTTC,CASSLISGTGGMNEQFF
TRBV9,TRBJ2-7,few,TRBD2,TGTGCCAGCAGCGCGGATAGCGGGAGCTCCTACGAGCAGTACTTC,CASSADSGSSYEQYF
TRBV14,TRBJ1-1,NA,NA,TGTGCCAGCAGCCGAGCCCAGAAAGGTCGTCAGAACACTGAAGCTTTCTTT,CASSRAQKGRQNTEAFF
TRBV29-1,TRBJ1-1,few,NA,TGCAGCGCAGACAGGAACACTGAAGCTTTCTTT,CSADRNTEAFF
TRBV7-8,TRBJ2-3,NA,TRBD2,TGTGCCAGCAGCACTCGGACTAGCGGGAGAGGAGATACGCAGTATTTT,CASSTRTSGRGDTQYF